The rows below give T cell receptor beta chains drawn from one sample of a study of blood T cell repertoires in COVID-19. The table came from immunoSEQ multiplex PCR; TCRdb's copy has only in-frame clones and leaves some out. The sample records around 250,000 clones, roughly 86% being singletons. The sequencing sample was made of PBMCs or T cells enriched from blood (not recorded which). These receptors all come from a woman in her forties or fifties who had recovered from COVID-19. The CDR3 runs from the conserved cysteine through the conserved F or W. Each record gives: clone size, D gene, V gene, J gene, CDR3 DNA, CDR3 protein. The D gene is left open where the match is weak. Clone size, where shown, is once, few, many, or a class for clones that have expanded.

>NA|TRBD1|TRBV24-1|TRBJ2-2
TGTGCCACCAGTGATTTGCAAACAGGGGGCATCGGGGAGCTGTTTTTT
CATSDLQTGGIGELFF
>NA|NA|TRBV7-2|TRBJ2-2
TGTGCCAGCAGCTTAACACTAACCGGGGAGCTGTTTTTT
CASSLTLTGELFF
>once|TRBD1|TRBV23-1|TRBJ1-6
TGCGCCAGCAGTCATCCACAGACAGGGAGCAATTCACCCCTCCACTTT
CASSHPQTGSNSPLHF
>once|NA|TRBV7-6|TRBJ2-5
TGTGCCAGCAGCCCAGAGAGGTCAGAGACCCAGTACTTC
CASSPERSETQYF
>NA|NA|TRBV28|TRBJ1-4
TGTGCCAGCTTCGCGGGGCAGCTTAATGAAAAACTGTTTTTT
CASFAGQLNEKLFF
>NA|NA|TRBV7-2|TRBJ2-7
TGTGCCAGCAGCTTAGTCACGGGTAGCTCCTACGAGCAGTACTTC
CASSLVTGSSYEQYF
>NA|TRBD2|TRBV12-3/TRBV12-4|TRBJ2-5
TGTGCCAGCAGTCGACTAGCGGTCGAGACCCAGTACTTC
CASSRLAVETQYF
>once|NA|TRBV6-2/TRBV6-3|TRBJ1-4
TGTGCCAGCAGCGCAACGGCTAATGAAAAACTGTTTTTT
CASSATANEKLFF
>NA|TRBD1|TRBV28|TRBJ1-5
TGTGCCAGCAGCATTGACAGGGGCAATCAGCCCCAGCATTTT
CASSIDRGNQPQHF
>NA|NA|TRBV7-8|TRBJ2-2
TGTGCCAGCAGCTTTGGCGGAAACACCGGGGAGCTGTTTTTT
CASSFGGNTGELFF
>NA|NA|TRBV18|TRBJ1-2
TGTGCCAGCTCACCAAACTTTAACTATGGCTACACCTTC
CASSPNFNYGYTF
>once|NA|TRBV28|TRBJ1-5
TGTGCCAGCAGCCTGGGGCACCCGAACGCGCCCCAGCATTTT
CASSLGHPNAPQHF
>NA|TRBD2|TRBV10-3|TRBJ2-1
TGTGCCATCAGCACTAGCGGACCCACCTTAAATGAGCAGTTCTTC
CAISTSGPTLNEQFF
>NA|NA|TRBV10-1|TRBJ2-3
TGCGCCAGCAGGGGGAGACGGCCCCCCACAGATACGCAGTATTTT
CASRGRRPPTDTQYF
>NA|NA|TRBV19|TRBJ1-3
TGTGCCAGTAGTATAGATTGGAGGGGCTCCAGAAACACCATATATTTT
CASSIDWRGSRNTIYF
>once|TRBD2|TRBV28|TRBJ2-5
TGTGCCAGCAGTTTATGGGCTAGCGGCCAAGAGACCCAGTACTTC
CASSLWASGQETQYF
>NA|TRBD2|TRBV5-1|TRBJ2-3
TGCGCCAGCAGCTTGGCGGCGGGAGGGCCGGGAGATACGCAGTATTTT
CASSLAAGGPGDTQYF
>NA|NA|TRBV15|TRBJ1-4
TGTGCCACCAGCAGAGATGCGGAAGCGGACGAAAAACTGTTTTTT
CATSRDAEADEKLFF
>few|NA|TRBV7-9|TRBJ1-2
TGTGCCAGCAGCTTAGGTACGGGGTACGATAGCTACACCTTC
CASSLGTGYDSYTF
>NA|NA|TRBV4-1|TRBJ1-5
TGCGCCAGCAGCCAAGAGCCGGATCAGCCCCAGCATTTT
CASSQEPDQPQHF
>NA|NA|TRBV15|TRBJ2-1
TGTGCCACCAGCAGAGATCGGGCCGAGCGGGCCTACAATGAGCAGTTCTTC
CATSRDRAERAYNEQFF
>NA|TRBD1|TRBV2|TRBJ1-6
TGTGCCAGCAAAGGGACAGGGGGCAATTCACCCCTCCACTTT
CASKGTGGNSPLHF
>NA|TRBD1|TRBV5-1|TRBJ1-2
TGCGCCAGCAGCGAAGGACAGGGGGCAATCTATGGCTACACCTTC
CASSEGQGAIYGYTF
>NA|NA|TRBV28|TRBJ1-2
TGTGCCAGCTTCCGGGACTCCAATACCCCCTCTCATGGCTACACCTTC
CASFRDSNTPSHGYTF